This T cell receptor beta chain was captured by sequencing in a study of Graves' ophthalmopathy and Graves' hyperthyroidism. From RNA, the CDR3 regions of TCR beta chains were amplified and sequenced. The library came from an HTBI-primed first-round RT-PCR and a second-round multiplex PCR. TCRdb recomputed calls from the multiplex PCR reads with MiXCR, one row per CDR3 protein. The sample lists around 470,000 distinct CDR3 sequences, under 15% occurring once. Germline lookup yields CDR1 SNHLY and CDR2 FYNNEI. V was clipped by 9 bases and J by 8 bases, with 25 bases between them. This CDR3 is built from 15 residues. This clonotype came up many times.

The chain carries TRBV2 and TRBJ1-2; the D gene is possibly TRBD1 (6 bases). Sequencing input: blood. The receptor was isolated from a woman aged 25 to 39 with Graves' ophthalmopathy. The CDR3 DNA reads TGTGCCAGTCAACAACCTGTACAGGGAACGAGCGGCTACACCTTC. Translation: CASQQPVQGTSGYTF.